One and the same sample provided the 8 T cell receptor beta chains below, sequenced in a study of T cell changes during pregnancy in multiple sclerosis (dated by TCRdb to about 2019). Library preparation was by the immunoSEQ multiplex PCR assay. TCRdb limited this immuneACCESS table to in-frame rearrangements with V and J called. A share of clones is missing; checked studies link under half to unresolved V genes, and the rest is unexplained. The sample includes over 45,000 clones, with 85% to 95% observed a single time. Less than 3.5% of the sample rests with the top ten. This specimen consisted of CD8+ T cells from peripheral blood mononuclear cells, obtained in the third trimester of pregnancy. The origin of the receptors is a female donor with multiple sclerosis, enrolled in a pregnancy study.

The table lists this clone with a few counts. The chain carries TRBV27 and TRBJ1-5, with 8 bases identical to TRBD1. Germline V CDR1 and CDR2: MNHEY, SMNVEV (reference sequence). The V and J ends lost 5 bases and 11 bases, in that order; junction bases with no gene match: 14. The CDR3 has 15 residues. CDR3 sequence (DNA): TGTGCCAGCAGTCCCCGGGGCCGAGGACAGGGAGCCCAGCATTTT. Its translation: CASSPRGRGQGAQHF.

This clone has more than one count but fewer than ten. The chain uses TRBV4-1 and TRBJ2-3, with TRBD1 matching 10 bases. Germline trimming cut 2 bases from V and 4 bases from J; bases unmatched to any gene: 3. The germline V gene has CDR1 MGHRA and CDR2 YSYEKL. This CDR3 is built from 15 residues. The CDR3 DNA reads TGCGCCAGCAGCCAAAGGACAGGGGGTGCAGATACGCAGTATTTT. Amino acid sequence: CASSQRTGGADTQYF.

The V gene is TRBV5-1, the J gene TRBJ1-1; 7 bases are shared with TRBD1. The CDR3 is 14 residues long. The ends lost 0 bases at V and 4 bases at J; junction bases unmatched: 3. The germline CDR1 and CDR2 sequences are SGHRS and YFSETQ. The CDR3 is CASSLGQGSTEAFF. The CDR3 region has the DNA TGCGCCAGCAGCTTGGGACAGGGTAGCACTGAAGCTTTCTTT.

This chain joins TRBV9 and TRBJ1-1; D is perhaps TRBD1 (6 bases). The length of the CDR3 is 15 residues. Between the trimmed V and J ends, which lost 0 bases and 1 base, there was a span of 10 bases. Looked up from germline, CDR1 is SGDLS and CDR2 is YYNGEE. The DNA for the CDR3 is TGTGCCAGCAGCGTAGGAGGGGGGGAGAACACTGAAGCTTTCTTT. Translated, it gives CASSVGGGENTEAFF. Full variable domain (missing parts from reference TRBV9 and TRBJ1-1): DSGVTQTPKHLITATGQRVTLRCSPRSGDLSVYWYQQSLDQGLQFLIQYYNGEERAKGNILERFSAQQFPDLHSELNLSSLELGDSALYFCASSVGGGENTEAFFGQGTRLTVV.

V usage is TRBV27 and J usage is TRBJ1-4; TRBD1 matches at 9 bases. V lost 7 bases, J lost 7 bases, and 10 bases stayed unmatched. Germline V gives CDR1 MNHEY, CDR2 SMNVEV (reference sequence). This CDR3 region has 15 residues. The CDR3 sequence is CASKPSGTGTEKLFF. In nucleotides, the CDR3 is TGTGCCAGCAAACCATCCGGGACAGGGACTGAAAAACTGTTTTTT.

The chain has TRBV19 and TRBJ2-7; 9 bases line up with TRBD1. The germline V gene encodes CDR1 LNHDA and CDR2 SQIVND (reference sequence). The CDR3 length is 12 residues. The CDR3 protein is CSAGTGPYEQYF. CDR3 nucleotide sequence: TGTTCCGCCGGGACAGGGCCCTACGAGCAGTACTTC.

The CDR3 nucleotides read TGTGCCAGCAGTGTAACGATCGGGGGCTACGAGCAGTACTTC. This sequence encodes CASSVTIGGYEQYF. V gene TRBV2 combines with J gene TRBJ2-7; TRBD2 is a possible D gene (6 bases). Trimming stripped 4 bases from V and 3 bases from J, with 13 bases between. The germline gives CDR1 SNHLY, CDR2 FYNNEI. The CDR3 extends over 14 amino acids.

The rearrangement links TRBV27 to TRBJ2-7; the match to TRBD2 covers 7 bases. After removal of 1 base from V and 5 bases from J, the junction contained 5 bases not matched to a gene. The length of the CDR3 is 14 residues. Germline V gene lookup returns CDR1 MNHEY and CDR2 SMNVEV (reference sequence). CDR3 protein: CASSLLAGRDEQYF. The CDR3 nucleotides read TGTGCCAGCAGTTTATTGGCAGGGAGGGACGAGCAGTACTTC.